Below, one T cell receptor beta chain is given with its context. This specimen belongs to a study of blood T cell repertoires in COVID-19. The CDR3 has 17 residues. Trimming shortened V by 4 bases and J by 1 base, and 17 bases separated the two germline ends. Looked up from germline, CDR1 is MDHEN and CDR2 is SYDVKM. Assay: immunoSEQ multiplex PCR; the TCRdb copy retains only in-frame clones and omits some. This table has 350,000 to 400,000 clones, approximately 86% appearing once. The specimen sequenced was peripheral blood. The genes are TRBV28 and TRBJ1-5; unclear D gene. This sequence was found in a woman in her fifties or sixties with COVID-19, enrolled during active disease. Here the CDR3 reads CASSSLVLTSSNQPQHF. Written as DNA, the CDR3 is TGTGCCAGCAGTTCACTCGTCCTCACCTCAAGCAATCAGCCCCAGCATTTT.